Listed below are T cell receptor beta chains from one sample, sequenced in a study of cytomegalovirus exposure and HLA in healthy donors. Assay used: immunoSEQ multiplex PCR; TCRdb lists only in-frame clones, some missing. The table records about 93,000 clones, roughly four fifths of them present only once. The specimen was PBMCs. The receptors derive from a man in his fifties or sixties in good health and CMV-seronegative. Both conserved end residues are part of each CDR3. The D gene is left open where the match is weak. Clone size, where shown, is once, few, many, or a class for clones that have expanded.

V gene	J gene	clone size	D gene	CDR3 protein	CDR3 DNA
TRBV11-2	TRBJ2-7	NA	TRBD1	CASSRLTGSYEQYF	TGTGCCAGCAGCCGGCTGACAGGGTCCTACGAGCAGTACTTC
TRBV11-1	TRBJ2-7	NA	NA	CASSFSREQYF	TGTGCCAGCAGCTTTAGTCGCGAGCAGTACTTC
TRBV6-1	TRBJ1-1	many	TRBD1	CASSDGTGVAEAFF	TGTGCCAGCAGTGACGGCACAGGGGTCGCTGAAGCTTTCTTT
TRBV7-3	TRBJ1-1	NA	NA	CASSSSDLYTEAFF	TGTGCCAGCAGCTCCTCCGACTTATACACTGAAGCTTTCTTT
TRBV12-2	TRBJ2-3	NA	NA	CASRFLMGCGRAADTQYF	TGTGCAAGTCGCTTTCTAATGGGGTGCGGGAGGGCCGCAGATACGCAGTATTTT
TRBV15	TRBJ1-1	NA	NA	CATSPEQGLTEAFF	TGTGCCACCAGCCCAGAGCAGGGGTTAACTGAAGCTTTCTTT
TRBV18	TRBJ2-7	NA	NA	CASSAGPFTYEQYF	TGTGCCAGCTCGGCAGGGCCCTTCACCTACGAGCAGTACTTC
TRBV11-2	TRBJ2-3	NA	NA	CASSLVVLASTDTQYF	TGTGCCAGCAGCTTAGTAGTGCTAGCTAGCACAGATACGCAGTATTTT
TRBV4-2	TRBJ1-1	NA	TRBD1	CASSQVAGTGAEAFF	TGTGCCAGCAGCCAAGTCGCCGGGACAGGGGCTGAAGCTTTCTTT
TRBV5-1	TRBJ1-3	NA	TRBD1	CASSLQGQGSGNTIYF	TGCGCCAGCAGCTTGCAGGGACAGGGGTCTGGAAACACCATATATTTT
TRBV30	TRBJ1-1	NA	NA	CAWSYGQLNTEAFF	TGTGCCTGGAGCTACGGACAGCTTAACACTGAAGCTTTCTTT
TRBV7-9	TRBJ1-5	few	TRBD1	CASSSDRGGGNQPQHF	TGTGCCAGCAGCTCGGACAGGGGAGGTGGCAATCAGCCCCAGCATTTT
TRBV19	TRBJ2-5	NA	TRBD1	CASSIVRTGGLETQYF	TGTGCCAGTAGTATAGTGCGGACAGGGGGCTTAGAGACCCAGTACTTC